Sequencing of this TCR beta chain was carried out in a study of cytomegalovirus exposure and HLA in healthy donors. Germline V gene lookup returns CDR1 LNHDA and CDR2 SQIVND (reference sequence). V dropped 2 bases and J dropped 3 bases, with 10 bases sitting between them. The CDR3 is made up of 15 amino acids. The PCR used 60 Vbeta and 13 Jbeta primers. Some clones are missing from TCRdb's copy, which holds only in-frame ones; the method was immunoSEQ multiplex PCR. This repertoire comprises 130,000 or so clones; its ten largest clones make up over 2%. As concerns this clone: The antigen remains undetermined.

Study results and limitations: Within the data, a cluster of highly shared sequence variants was likely a sequencing artifact. Further analysis, carried out later, found HLA-associated TCR beta chains more clonally expanded than equally common other chains.

The chain carries TRBV19 and TRBJ2-2; D is uncertain. This TCR was sampled from a woman younger than 35 in good health and CMV-seronegative. Sequenced material: PBMCs. The CDR3 protein is CASSIPQVHTGELFF. The CDR3 region has the DNA TGTGCCAGTAGTATACCCCAGGTCCACACCGGGGAGCTGTTTTTT.